This T cell receptor beta chain was profiled in a study of blood T cells in healthy people across ages. Together with a sample-barcoded 5' primer, a J-beta primer mix was included in a second PCR lasting roughly 6 to 12 cycles. Each CDR3 protein is one row after TCRdb ran MiXCR on the 5' RACE reads. The table shows hundreds of thousands of distinct CDR3 sequences, with around three fifths occurring only once. Deletions cut 2 bases from V and 10 bases from J, with 15 bases between. Per germline, CDR1 SEHNR and CDR2 FQNEAQ (reference sequence). This CDR3 has 14 residues. This clonotype was seen a handful of times.

The sequenced material came from blood. The source of this sequence is a man between 35 and 55 years old in good health. The chain carries TRBV7-9 and TRBJ2-1; D not certain. The CDR3 bases are TGTGCCAGCAGCTTAACTTATGGGGTAAACGAGCAGTTCTTC. It encodes CASSLTYGVNEQFF.